Listed here are 29 T cell receptor beta chains from one sample, sequenced in a study of blood T cell repertoires in COVID-19. Sequenced by immunoSEQ multiplex PCR; TCRdb stores in-frame clones only, minus some. Counted here are around 230,000 clones, 65% to 90% occurring once; the ten biggest clones make up approximately 10%. Sequencing was performed on peripheral blood. The source of these receptors is a man in his forties or fifties with COVID-19, enrolled during active disease.

The chain combines TRBV19 with TRBJ1-6; 9 bases are shared with TRBD1. After removal of 7 bases from V and 10 bases from J, the junction contained 8 bases not matched to a gene. The CDR3 extends over 14 amino acids. CDR1 is LNHDA and CDR2 is SQIVND in the germline V gene (reference sequence). The CDR3 nucleotides are TGTGCCAGTACGCCGGGACAGGGACGATCACCCCTCCACTTT. Its protein product is CASTPGQGRSPLHF.

This sequence joins TRBV13 and TRBJ1-1, with unresolved D. Germline loops: CDR1 PRHDT, CDR2 FYEKMQ (reference sequence). The V and J ends lost 5 bases and 0 bases respectively, with 4 bases between them. The CDR3 consists of 12 residues. This CDR3 is CASSPVNTEAFF. CDR3 coding DNA: TGTGCCAGCAGCCCAGTGAACACTGAAGCTTTCTTT.

This sequence joins TRBV6-2 or TRBV6-3 and TRBJ1-5, with a weak D call TRBD1 (5 bases). The V end was cut by 4 bases, the J end by 0 bases, with 22 bases between. This CDR3 comprises 19 residues. The V gene's germline CDR1 is MNHEY and CDR2 SVGEGT. In DNA, the CDR3 is TGTGCCAGCAGTTCCCGGGCGGGGGAGACAGCCGTTAGCAATCAGCCCCAGCATTTT. Translated, it gives CASSSRAGETAVSNQPQHF.

The genes are TRBV30 and TRBJ1-5; D perhaps matches TRBD1 (6 bases). The CDR3 length is 14 residues. Germline V gives CDR1 GTSNPN, CDR2 SVGIG (reference sequence). V gave up 1 base and J gave up 2 bases, with 9 bases separating them. The CDR3 sequence: CAWSGTAGNQPQHF. The DNA of the CDR3 is TGTGCCTGGAGTGGGACAGCCGGCAATCAGCCCCAGCATTTT.

The chain carries TRBV18 and TRBJ2-7; 7 bases fit TRBD1. Germline V gene sequence: CDR1 KGHSH, CDR2 LQKENI. V gave up 2 bases and J gave up 7 bases; unmatched junction bases: 2. The CDR3 runs to 12 residues. CDR3 nucleotide sequence: TGTGCCAGCTCACCAGGGACAGAAGAGCAGTACTTC. Amino acids: CASSPGTEEQYF.

This chain joins TRBV5-1 and TRBJ2-3; 7 bases are a match to TRBD2. From germline, CDR1 is SGHRS and CDR2 YFSETQ. J lost 0 bases, V lost 3 bases, and 7 bases had no gene match. The CDR3 extends over 16 amino acids. DNA of the CDR3: TGCGCCAGCAGCTCCGAAGGACTAGGGAGCACAGATACGCAGTATTTT. Protein: CASSSEGLGSTDTQYF.

The rearrangement joins TRBV18 to TRBJ1-1; no reliable D call. V was trimmed by 6 bases and J by 4 bases, leaving 15 bases between them. Germline V gives CDR1 KGHSH, CDR2 LQKENI. The CDR3 is made up of 14 amino acids. In nucleotides, the CDR3 is TGTGCCAGCTCTCCGGTGAGTGGGAGCACTGAAGCTTTCTTT. Translating gives CASSPVSGSTEAFF.

The CDR3 DNA follows: TGTGCCAGCAGCTCAGACAGGCTTGGGGAGCAGTACTTC. Translating it yields CASSSDRLGEQYF. V and J are TRBV7-9 and TRBJ2-7, with a weak D call TRBD1 (6 bases). This CDR3 spans 13 amino acids. In germline, CDR1 is SEHNR, CDR2 FQNEAQ (reference sequence). Trimming stripped 4 bases from V and 7 bases from J, with 14 bases between.

This chain uses TRBV28 with TRBJ1-1; 10 bases map to TRBD1. Germline V gene lookup returns CDR1 MDHEN and CDR2 SYDVKM. The CDR3 totals 14 residues. The V segment lost 6 bases and the J segment 4 bases; nucleotides outside the gene matches: 5. The CDR3 DNA follows: TGTGCCAGCAGGGGGGGACAGGGGACCACTGAAGCTTTCTTT. Its translation is CASRGGQGTTEAFF.

This clone turned up a few times. V is TRBV2 and J is TRBJ2-4; possibly TRBD1 for D (5 bases). Germline assignment: CDR1 SNHLY and CDR2 FYNNEI. Between the trimmed V and J ends, which lost 7 bases and 8 bases, there was a span of 12 bases. The CDR3 length is 12 residues. The chain's CDR3 is CASTGGADIQYF. DNA for the CDR3: TGTGCCAGCACAGGTGGGGCGGACATTCAGTACTTC.

Only a few counts were recorded for this clone. CDR3 sequence reads: CAGGGQGKDEQYF. The CDR3 nucleotides are TGTGCCGGGGGGGGACAGGGCAAAGACGAGCAGTACTTC. The chain uses TRBV30 and TRBJ2-7; 9 nucleotides line up with TRBD1. Germline lookup yields CDR1 GTSNPN and CDR2 SVGIG (reference sequence). Trimming took 8 bases from V and 5 from J; bases not matched to a gene: 10. The CDR3 contains 13 residues.

The V and J genes are TRBV5-1 and TRBJ1-4; a possible D gene is TRBD1 (5 bases). V dropped 3 bases and J dropped 6 bases, with 12 bases sitting between them. Germline V gene data show CDR1 as SGHRS and CDR2 as YFSETQ. The CDR3 is 14 residues long. Here the CDR3 reads CASSWQTGDEKLFF. DNA for the CDR3: TGCGCCAGCAGCTGGCAAACGGGGGATGAAAAACTGTTTTTT.

CDR3 protein: CASNSGDEGNSPLHF. The CDR3 DNA sequence: TGTGCCAGCAATAGTGGAGACGAGGGAAATTCACCCCTCCACTTT. This rearrangement joins TRBV6-5 to TRBJ1-6; D uncertain. Trimming removed 7 bases at V and 7 bases at J, with 17 bases between. CDR1 MNHEY and CDR2 SVGAGI come from the germline V gene. The CDR3 sequence is 15 residues long.

The chain links TRBV6-6 to TRBJ1-5; TRBD1 matches at 7 bases. The CDR3 has 15 amino acids. J lost 5 bases, V lost 10 bases, and 14 bases had no gene match. CDR1 is MNHNY, CDR2 SVGAGI, per germline (reference sequence). CDR3 amino acids: CATNLRTGTHQPQHF. The CDR3 region has the DNA TGTGCCACCAACCTTAGGACAGGAACGCATCAGCCCCAGCATTTT.

This clone occurred a few times. The chain has TRBV7-8 and TRBJ2-1, with 15 bases aligning to TRBD2. J gave up 3 bases and V 2 bases, and 11 bases lay outside the gene matches. CDR3 length equals 20 residues. Per germline, CDR1 SGHVS and CDR2 FQNEAQ. The CDR3 sequence is CASSLPAGLGLAGGYNEQFF. The CDR3 DNA follows: TGTGCCAGCAGCTTACCGGCAGGGTTGGGACTAGCGGGAGGCTACAATGAGCAGTTCTTC.

The genes are TRBV28 and TRBJ1-2; possibly TRBD1 for D (6 bases). The CDR3 spans 14 residues. Per the germline V gene, CDR1 is MDHEN and CDR2 is SYDVKM. V was cut by 6 bases and J by 2 bases, with 13 bases left in between. CDR3 in amino acids: CASRPPGTNYGYTF. CDR3 in DNA: TGTGCCAGCAGGCCCCCGGGGACAAACTATGGCTACACCTTC.

This chain uses TRBV24-1 with TRBJ1-1; 8 bases are shared with TRBD1. CDR3 size: 17 residues. From germline, CDR1 is KGHDR and CDR2 SFDVKD. V was pared by 5 bases and J by 4 bases, with 14 bases of the junction left unmatched. The CDR3 nucleotides are TGTGCCACCAGTGGCACGACAGGGGTGAGCGGCGCCACTGAAGCTTTCTTT. Protein: CATSGTTGVSGATEAFF.

The genes are TRBV5-5 and TRBJ2-1; tentatively, D is TRBD2 (6 bases). CDR1 SGHKS and CDR2 YYEKEE come from the germline V gene (reference sequence). The ends were cut back, 6 bases at V and 7 bases at J, with 14 bases in the middle. The CDR3 covers 13 residues. The CDR3 sequence is CASNYGGMNEQFF. In nucleotides, the CDR3 is TGTGCCAGCAACTATGGAGGGATGAATGAGCAGTTCTTC. The full variable domain, in which reference TRBV5-5 and TRBJ2-1 provide the parts outside the CDR3, is DAGVTQSPTHLIKTRGQQVTLRCSPISGHKSVSWYQQVLGQGPQFIFQYYEKEERGRGNFPDRFSARQFPNYSSELNVNALLLGDSALYLCASNYGGMNEQFFGPGTRLTVL.

The chain combines TRBV24-1 with TRBJ1-2; tentatively, D is TRBD1 (6 bases). V lost 5 bases to trimming and J lost 4 bases, with 13 bases between them. This CDR3 contains 14 residues. CDR1 and CDR2 from the germline V gene are KGHDR and SFDVKD. CDR3 bases: TGTGCCACCAGTGCCTCAGGGGACCCCTATGGCTACACCTTC. This gives the protein CATSASGDPYGYTF.

This clone was counted between two and nine times. This rearrangement joins TRBV3-1 (or the pseudogene TRBV3-2) to TRBJ1-2, with D possibly being TRBD1 (5 bases). Germline-derived CDR1 and CDR2 are LGHDT and YNNKEL (reference sequence). V shed 0 bases and J shed 7 bases, with 9 bases lying between them. This CDR3 comprises 13 residues. Here the CDR3 reads CASSQDPGSGYTF. CDR3 nucleotides: TGTGCCAGCAGCCAAGATCCAGGGTCTGGCTACACCTTC.

The rearrangement uses TRBV7-2 and TRBJ2-3, with 8 bases fitting TRBD1. The junction had 10 bases not matched to a gene; V was cut back by 5 bases and J by 3 bases. Germline CDR1 and CDR2: SGHTA and FQGNSA. This CDR3 has 16 residues. CDR3 sequence: CASSGSLGQGTDTQYF. CDR3 bases: TGTGCCAGCAGCGGTTCGCTAGGACAGGGTACAGATACGCAGTATTTT. The variable domain in full, completed from reference TRBV7-2 and TRBJ2-3, reads GAGVSQSPSNKVTEKGKDVELRCDPISGHTALYWYRQSLGQGLEFLIYFQGNSAPDKSGLPSDRFSAERTGGSVSTLTIQRTQQEDSAVYLCASSGSLGQGTDTQYFGPGTRLTVL.

In DNA form, the CDR3 reads TGTGCCAGCAGCCCCGGGACAGGGAGTACTGAAGCTTTCTTT. Translated: CASSPGTGSTEAFF. The gene calls are TRBV7-3 and TRBJ1-1, with TRBD1 matching over 9 bases. The CDR3 sequence is 14 residues long. The trim removed 5 bases at V and 5 bases at J, leaving 6 bases unmatched. Germline V gene data show CDR1 as SGHTA and CDR2 as FQGTGA.

The chain uses TRBV28 and TRBJ2-1; TRBD1 aligns across 9 bases. CDR3 length: 16 residues. Germline assignment: CDR1 MDHEN and CDR2 SYDVKM. The ends lost 5 bases at V and 9 bases at J; junction bases unmatched: 14. The CDR3 reads CASSTSGTGTRIEQFF. As DNA, the CDR3 is TGTGCCAGCAGTACCTCCGGGACAGGGACTCGGATTGAGCAGTTCTTC.

CDR3 nucleotides: TGTGCCAGCAGTGCTTGGGGGGGGGATCAGCCCCAGCATTTT. It specifies CASSAWGGDQPQHF. The chain combines TRBV6-2 or TRBV6-3 with TRBJ1-5; TRBD1 is a possible D gene (5 bases). The V end was cut by 5 bases, the J end by 5 bases, with 13 bases between. Germline CDR1 and CDR2: MNHEY and SVGEGT. This CDR3 has 14 amino acids.

The genes are TRBV6-5 and TRBJ1-6; 7 bases are a match to TRBD1. V shed 7 bases, J shed 4 bases, and the junction held 7 bases outside the gene matches. The CDR3 is made up of 15 amino acids. Looked up from germline, CDR1 is MNHEY and CDR2 is SVGAGI. The CDR3, as DNA: TGTGCCAGCACCTCCTCGACAGGGTATAATTCACCCCTCCACTTT. The encoded protein is CASTSSTGYNSPLHF.

The count of this clone is one. This rearrangement joins TRBV11-2 to TRBJ2-7, with TRBD2 matching over 7 bases. The junction had 18 bases not matched to a gene; V was cut back by 2 bases and J by 5 bases. Germline V gene data show CDR1 as SGHAT and CDR2 as FQNNGV. This CDR3 spans 18 amino acids. As DNA, the CDR3 is TGTGCCAGCAGCTTACCCTTTGGGGCGGGAGCGGAAATCGACGAGCAGTACTTC. Its translation is CASSLPFGAGAEIDEQYF.

The chain combines TRBV19 with TRBJ1-2; D possibly corresponds to TRBD1 (6 bases). Germline lookup yields CDR1 LNHDA and CDR2 SQIVND (reference sequence). Trimming took off 4 bases at V and 2 bases at J, with 14 bases between the two ends. The CDR3 is 15 amino acids. CDR3 residues: CASSSPVQGNYGYTF. The CDR3 coding sequence is TGTGCCAGTAGTAGCCCGGTACAGGGAAACTATGGCTACACCTTC. Variable domain in full (rest from reference TRBV19 and TRBJ1-2): DGGITQSPKYLFRKEGQNVTLSCEQNLNHDAMYWYRQDPGQGLRLIYYSQIVNDFQKGDIAEGYSVSREKKESFPLTVTSAQKNPTAFYLCASSSPVQGNYGYTFGSGTRLTVV.

This clone was recorded a few times. V usage is TRBV2 and J usage is TRBJ2-2, with D uncertain. Germline lookup yields CDR1 SNHLY and CDR2 FYNNEI. Trimming took 7 bases from V and 5 from J, leaving 11 bases between them. The CDR3 is 13 residues long. The CDR3 here is CASIGARTGELFF. As DNA, the CDR3 is TGTGCCAGCATCGGAGCGCGGACCGGGGAGCTGTTTTTT.

The CDR3 DNA sequence: TGCGCCAGCAGCTTGGGACTGTTTCCCTACGAGCAGTACTTC. Residues: CASSLGLFPYEQYF. The chain couples TRBV5-1 to TRBJ2-7; D call uncertain. CDR3 size: 14 residues. V lost 0 bases to trimming and J lost 2 bases, with 9 bases between them. In germline, CDR1 is SGHRS, CDR2 YFSETQ.